One sample yielded the 17 T cell receptor beta chains listed below, sequenced in a study of T cells in Graves' hyperthyroidism and ophthalmopathy. Amplified TCR beta CDR3 regions derived from RNA transcripts. Using the HTBI primer set, a first-round RT-PCR was run on the TCR CDR3. TCRdb reanalysed the multiplex PCR reads using MiXCR and keeps one entry per CDR3 protein. The sample includes hundreds of thousands of distinct CDR3 sequences, about a sixth of them seen just once. The sequencing input was blood. These TCRs come from a woman younger than 35 with Graves' ophthalmopathy.

The rearrangement links TRBV3-2 to TRBJ2-1; the table's D call of TRBD2 was not tested on the DNA. TRBV3-2 is annotated as a pseudogene. The CDR3 is 12 residues long. In nucleotides, the CDR3 is TGTGCCAGCAGCCGAACCGGGACTAGCAAGTTCTTC. It translates to CASSRTGTSKFF.

In this sample, this clonotype turned up many times. The chain is built from TRBV6-1 and TRBJ2-3; 11 bases line up with TRBD2. The CDR3 loop spans 14 amino acids. Germline V CDR1 and CDR2: MNHNS, SASEGT. V was pared by 7 bases and J by 3 bases, with 3 bases of the junction left unmatched. The CDR3 coding sequence is TGTGCCAGCACCCCTAGCGGGAGGACAGATACGCAGTATTTT. It encodes CASTPSGRTDTQYF.

This clonotype showed up many times. This rearrangement joins TRBV5-1 to TRBJ2-7; 13 nucleotides align to TRBD2. Germline V gives CDR1 SGHRS, CDR2 YFSETQ. The CDR3 is made up of 16 amino acids. The V gene end was trimmed by 4 bases and the J gene end by 7 bases; junction bases not matched to a gene: 11. The CDR3 DNA sequence: TGCGCCAGCAGCGGGGGAGCCGGACTAGCGGGAGTTGAGCAGTACTTC. Protein product: CASSGGAGLAGVEQYF. Using reference TRBV5-1 and TRBJ2-7 for the parts outside the CDR3, the full variable domain is KAGVTQTPRYLIKTRGQQVTLSCSPISGHRSVSWYQQTPGQGLQFLFEYFSETQRNKGNFPGRFSGRQFSNSRSEMNVSTLELGDSALYLCASSGGAGLAGVEQYFGPGTRLTVT.

In this sample, this clonotype turned up many times. The CDR3 bases are TGTGCCAGCAGCTTAGAGGGCTCGAGCTCCTACAATGAGCAGTTCTTC. This encodes CASSLEGSSSYNEQFF. V and J are TRBV7-8 and TRBJ2-1; D is ambiguous. The CDR3 runs 16 residues. The V gene's germline CDR1 is SGHVS and CDR2 FQNEAQ. V lost 1 base, J lost 0 bases, and 10 bases lay in between.

This clonotype was recorded many times. This chain links TRBV4-1 with TRBJ2-2; D uncertain. The CDR3 totals 14 residues. V shed 4 bases and J shed 4 bases, with 10 bases lying between them. CDR1 is MGHRA and CDR2 is YSYEKL in the germline V gene. The CDR3 DNA sequence: TGCGCCAGCAGCCCGACATTCCTCACCGGGGAGCTGTTTTTT. The encoded protein is CASSPTFLTGELFF.

This clonotype was counted a few times. The J gene is TRBJ2-1, the V gene TRBV9, with 9 positions matching TRBD2. The germline CDR1 and CDR2 sequences are SGDLS and YYNGEE. V lost 0 bases and J lost 6; bases outside the gene matches: 4. This CDR3 contains 15 residues. The CDR3 region is CASSVGGGALNEQFF. DNA for the CDR3: TGTGCCAGCAGCGTAGGCGGGGGGGCCCTCAATGAGCAGTTCTTC.

This clonotype was found many times. This CDR3 reads CASSFSGANVLTF. The CDR3 DNA is TGTGCCAGCAGTTTTTCTGGGGCCAACGTCCTGACTTTC. The J gene is TRBJ2-6, the V gene TRBV12-3 or TRBV12-4; D unclear. The CDR3 contains 13 residues. V lost 3 bases to trimming and J lost 1 base, with 1 base between them.

This clonotype was detected ten times or more. The CDR3 region has the DNA TGTGCCAGCAGTTTTGGTGGAAAGATCTACGAGCAGTACTTC. Protein product: CASSFGGKIYEQYF. The rearrangement joins TRBV27 to TRBJ2-7; D is unresolved. In germline, CDR1 is MNHEY, CDR2 SMNVEV (reference sequence). Trimming left V 3 bases short and J 3 bases short, with 12 bases between. CDR3 length: 14 amino acids.

The CDR3 spells CASSFVRDPTGELFF. As DNA, the CDR3 is TGTGCCAGCAGTTTCGTTAGAGATCCCACCGGGGAGCTGTTTTTT. The chain carries TRBV28 and TRBJ2-2; D is unresolved. The CDR3 has 15 residues. Trimming shortened V by 3 bases and J by 4 bases, and 12 bases separated the two germline ends. Germline assignment: CDR1 MDHEN and CDR2 SYDVKM.

There are a few counts of this clonotype. The CDR3 region is CASIGTGARGTQYF. The CDR3 DNA reads as TGTGCCAGCATAGGGACAGGGGCGAGAGGAACGCAGTATTTT. The V gene is TRBV6-1, the J gene TRBJ2-3, with TRBD1 matching over 10 bases. The CDR3 covers 14 residues. Per the germline V gene, CDR1 is MNHNS and CDR2 is SASEGT. V shed 7 bases and J 9 bases; nucleotides not matched to a gene: 10.

This clonotype was counted ten times or more. The chain uses TRBV28 and TRBJ2-2; 8 bases are shared with TRBD2. V shed 10 bases and J 4 bases; nucleotides not matched to a gene: 8. Germline assignment: CDR1 MDHEN and CDR2 SYDVKM. This CDR3 has 14 amino acids. The CDR3: CAIRGGLGTGELFF. Written as DNA, the CDR3 is TGTGCCATTCGGGGGGGCCTAGGCACCGGGGAGCTGTTTTTT. The full variable domain, with the rest looked up from reference TRBV28 and TRBJ2-2, is DVKVTQSSRYLVKRTGEKVFLECVQDMDHENMFWYRQDPGLGLRLIYFSYDVKMKEKGDIPEGYSVSREKKERFSLILESASTNQTSMYLCAIRGGLGTGELFFGEGSRLTVL.

This clonotype was found many times. The rearrangement links TRBV6-1 to TRBJ2-2, with D perhaps TRBD1 (6 bases). The V gene's germline CDR1 is MNHNS and CDR2 SASEGT. V gave up 6 bases and J gave up 4 bases, with 15 bases separating them. This CDR3 comprises 15 residues. The CDR3 DNA follows: TGTGCCAGCAGGCCAGGGGCGCAGAGCACCGGGGAGCTGTTTTTT. This sequence encodes CASRPGAQSTGELFF.

There are many counts of this clonotype. The chain employs TRBV4-1 and TRBJ1-1, with a tentative D call TRBD1 (5 bases). The CDR3 is made up of 14 amino acids. Germline CDR1 and CDR2: MGHRA and YSYEKL. The V and J ends lost 1 base and 11 bases respectively, with 17 bases between them. CDR3 sequence: CASSQVPGDWGAFF. Here the CDR3 DNA reads TGCGCCAGCAGCCAAGTGCCCGGGGACTGGGGGGCTTTCTTT.

This clonotype was counted at least ten times. The V gene is TRBV7-2, the J gene TRBJ2-3, with 9 bases identical to TRBD2. The CDR3 is 16 residues long. Germline lookup yields CDR1 SGHTA and CDR2 FQGNSA. Trimming at V came to 0 bases and at J to 4 bases, leaving 5 bases not matched to a gene. CDR3 in DNA: TGTGCCAGCAGCTTAGCTTTGGCGGGAGGGGCAGATACGCAGTATTTT. The encoded protein is CASSLALAGGADTQYF.

This rearrangement joins TRBV2 to TRBJ2-7; D is possibly TRBD1 or TRBD2 (5 bases each). Trimming cost V 6 bases and J 2 bases, with 14 bases left between them. Germline assignment: CDR1 SNHLY and CDR2 FYNNEI. This CDR3 region has 14 residues. CDR3 sequence: CASRGVGTPYEQYF. DNA of the CDR3: TGTGCCAGCAGGGGAGTGGGGACCCCCTACGAGCAGTACTTC.

The sample holds many counts of this clonotype. The chain recombines TRBV5-1 with TRBJ2-2; D might be TRBD2 (5 bases). CDR3 length equals 15 residues. Germline CDR1 and CDR2: SGHRS and YFSETQ. The germline V and J ends were trimmed by 2 bases and 1 base, with 9 bases remaining between them. The DNA for the CDR3 is TGCGCCAGCAGCTTAACCGGGAAGAACACCGGGGAGCTGTTTTTT. Translation gives CASSLTGKNTGELFF.

Many counts were recorded for this clonotype. The J gene is TRBJ1-2, the V gene TRBV30; D perhaps matches TRBD1 (5 bases). Germline V gene data show CDR1 as GTSNPN and CDR2 as SVGIG (reference sequence). The CDR3 runs 13 residues. Trimming cost V 0 bases and J 5 bases, with 10 bases left between them. The CDR3 region has the DNA TGTGCCTGGAGTGTGGACACGGCATATGGCTACACCTTC. It translates to CAWSVDTAYGYTF.